One sample yielded the 15 T cell receptor beta chains listed below, sequenced in a study of T cells in women clearing cervical HPV infection. Profiling relied on immunoSEQ multiplex PCR, and the TCRdb table lists in-frame clones only, not all of them. In total, the table holds some 25,000 clones. The sequenced material came from blood buffy coat. The receptors stem from a woman aged 18 to 75 with a cervical HPV16 infection that either progressed to CIN3+ or cleared (not recorded which).

Turning to this clone: Its ends do not fully match the called genes, so a read error is possible. The read terminates 3 residues ahead of where the CDR3 ends, so the germline J gene completes it. The chain is built from TRBV4-2 and TRBJ2-3; no definite D call. Germline V gives CDR1 LGHNA, CDR2 YNFKEQ. There are 15 residues in the CDR3. CDR3 in amino acids: CASSQDGQSTDTQYF. The covered CDR3 bases are TGCGCCAGCAGCCAAGATGGGCAGTCCACAGATACG.

With respect to this clone: The CDR3 end is not reached by the read, which stops 3 residues before it; the germline J gene fills it in. V gene TRBV19 combines with J gene TRBJ1-2; TRBD1 might be the D (5 bases). There are 15 residues in the CDR3. Germline V gene sequence: CDR1 LNHDA, CDR2 SQIVND (reference sequence). CDR3 sequence reads: CASSIGGGFSYDYTF. CDR3 DNA, as far as it was read: TGTGCCAGTAGTATAGGCGGGGGGTTCTCCTACGAC. The whole variable domain, remainder taken from reference TRBV19 and TRBJ1-2, is DGGITQSPKYLFRKEGQNVTLSCEQNLNHDAMYWYRQDPGQGLRLIYYSQIVNDFQKGDIAEGYSVSREKKESFPLTVTSAQKNPTAFYLCASSIGGGFSYDYTFGSGTRLTVV.

About this clone: The sequence runs out 3 residues before the end of the CDR3; the remainder is reconstructed from the germline J gene. The chain carries TRBV7-6 and TRBJ2-5; no definite D call. CDR1 and CDR2 from the germline V gene are SGHVS and FNYEAQ. V was pared by 2 bases and J by 2 bases, with 9 bases between. The CDR3 runs to 14 residues. The chain's CDR3 is CASSLNLRQETQYF. CDR3 DNA (partial): TGTGCCAGCAGCTTAAACTTACGACAAGAGACC.

To note about this clone: The read terminates 3 residues ahead of where the CDR3 ends, so the germline J gene completes it. The chain has TRBV5-6 and TRBJ1-2; a weak D match, TRBD1 (5 bases). CDR3 length: 13 amino acids. CDR1 is SGHDT and CDR2 is YYEEEE in the germline V gene. Incomplete CDR3 DNA: TGTGCCAGCAGCTTGGGACAGTCCTACGAC. Translating gives CASSLGQSYD. The CDR3, in full, reads CASSLGQSYDYTF.

About this clone itself: Read coverage stops 3 residues before the CDR3 terminus; the germline J gene supplies the remainder. The chain links TRBV11-2 to TRBJ2-4; perhaps TRBD2 as D (6 bases). This CDR3 spans 14 amino acids. Trimming pared 5 bases from V and 0 bases from J, leaving 8 bases between. The germline V gene encodes CDR1 SGHAT and CDR2 FQNNGV. CDR3 sequence: CASSPGLAKNIQYF. CDR3 DNA, as far as it was read: TGTGCCAGCAGCCCGGGACTAGCCAAAAACATT.

Note on this clone: Read data end 3 residues before the CDR3 end; the end is taken from the germline J gene. This chain joins TRBV4-1 and TRBJ1-3; D remains unclear. V lost 0 bases and J lost 0, with 9 bases in between. The CDR3 is 16 residues long. Germline CDR1 is MGHRA and CDR2 is YSYEKL. CDR3 DNA (partial): TGCGCCAGCAGCCAAGAATCTGGGCTCTCTGGAAACACC. This gives the protein CASSQESGLSGNT. The whole CDR3 protein is CASSQESGLSGNTIYF.

To note about this clone: Read data end 3 residues before the CDR3 end; the end is taken from the germline J gene. This same CDR3 is encoded by further DNA sequences in the sample. This chain connects TRBV2 to TRBJ1-5, with D perhaps TRBD1 (5 bases). V was clipped by 6 bases and J by 7 bases, with 16 bases between them. The CDR3 length is 14 residues. Germline V gene data show CDR1 as SNHLY and CDR2 as FYNNEI. CDR3 DNA (partial): TGTGCCAGCAGCGAATCCAGGGAATTACAGCCC. As protein: CASSESRELQP. The CDR3, in full, reads CASSESRELQPQHF.

For this clone: The read falls 3 residues short of the CDR3 end, and the missing part is taken from the germline J gene. V gene TRBV7-6 combines with J gene TRBJ1-2; TRBD1 aligns across 7 bases. This CDR3 has 17 residues. CDR1 and CDR2 (germline): SGHVS, FNYEAQ. CDR3 loop: CASSLVRVGQTFYDYTF. The CDR3 bases that were read are TGTGCCAGCAGCTTAGTTCGTGTGGGACAGACCTTCTACGAC.

On this clone itself: The CDR3 is cut off 3 residues early in the read; its end comes from the germline J gene. V usage is TRBV20-1 and J usage is TRBJ1-1, with D tentatively TRBD1 (5 bases). Trimming pared 0 bases from V and 2 bases from J, leaving 7 bases between. The CDR3 length is 13 residues. Germline V gene sequence: CDR1 DFQATT, CDR2 SNEGSKA (reference sequence). The CDR3 here is CSAREDRNTEAFF. The covered CDR3 bases are TGCAGTGCTAGAGAAGACAGAAACACTGAA.

Of note for this clone: The DNA ends 3 residues before the CDR3 does, and the rest of the CDR3 is filled in from the germline J gene. This rearrangement joins TRBV29-1 to TRBJ1-4; D perhaps matches TRBD1 (5 bases). CDR1 SQVTM and CDR2 ANQGSEA come from the germline V gene. The CDR3 is made up of 17 amino acids. The DNA read from the CDR3 is TGCAGCGTTGGGATAACGGACTACAGCTCTGGGGCCAACGTA. Its protein is CSVGITDYSSGANV. The whole CDR3 sequence is CSVGITDYSSGANVLFF.

A remark on this clone: The missing CDR3 end, 3 residues past where the read stops, is filled in from the germline J gene. V usage is TRBV5-1 and J usage is TRBJ2-7; tentative D call: TRBD1 (5 bases). With 4 bases removed from V and 1 base from J, the gap between germline ends came to 9 bases. The CDR3 is made up of 13 amino acids. Looked up from germline, CDR1 is SGHRS and CDR2 is YFSETQ. CDR3 region: CASSPDNSYEQYF. The part of the CDR3 DNA that was read is TGCGCCAGCAGCCCGGACAATTCCTACGAG.

A word on this clone: Read sequence stops 3 residues before the CDR3 end, and the germline J gene provides the missing end. The V and J genes are TRBV20-1 and TRBJ2-7; 10 bases fit TRBD1. Losses at the gene ends were 1 base for V and 0 bases for J; bases not matched to a gene: 15. Germline-derived CDR1 and CDR2 are DFQATT and SNEGSKA (reference sequence). This CDR3 spans 19 amino acids. CDR3 sequence: CSARADRGTGAGISYEQYF. The part of the CDR3 DNA that was read is TGCAGTGCTAGAGCCGACAGAGGGACAGGGGCGGGGATCTCCTACGAG.

Points on this clone: The read finishes 3 residues shy of the CDR3 end, and the germline J gene is used to complete it. This rearrangement joins TRBV7-9 to TRBJ1-2; possibly TRBD1 for D (5 bases). The CDR3 loop spans 13 amino acids. The germline V gene has CDR1 SEHNR and CDR2 FQNEAQ (reference sequence). The sequenced CDR3 bases are TGTGCCAGCAGCTTAAGCGACAGTGGTAGC. Translated: CASSLSDSGS. The entire CDR3 is CASSLSDSGSYTF.

Comments on this clone: The CDR3 extends 3 residues past the end of the read, so its final part is completed from the germline J gene. The chain carries TRBV30 and TRBJ1-6; TRBD1 matches at 12 bases. Trimming took 1 base from V and 10 from J; bases not matched to a gene: 5. CDR1 and CDR2 from the germline V gene are GTSNPN and SVGIG (reference sequence). This CDR3 has 15 residues. The CDR3 loop is CAWSEPGQGASPLHF. CDR3 DNA (partial): TGTGCCTGGAGTGAACCGGGACAGGGGGCATCACCC.

Note on this clone: Coverage ceases 3 residues before the CDR3 finishes, and the germline J gene fills in the end. The gene calls are TRBV9 and TRBJ2-7; D may be TRBD1 (5 bases). The CDR3 runs to 16 residues. CDR1 is SGDLS, CDR2 YYNGEE, per germline. V was shortened by 1 base and J by 3 bases, with 17 bases between the two germline ends. The CDR3 reads CASSVTGGVEFYEQYF. The sequenced CDR3 bases are TGTGCCAGCAGCGTAACAGGTGGGGTTGAGTTCTACGAG.